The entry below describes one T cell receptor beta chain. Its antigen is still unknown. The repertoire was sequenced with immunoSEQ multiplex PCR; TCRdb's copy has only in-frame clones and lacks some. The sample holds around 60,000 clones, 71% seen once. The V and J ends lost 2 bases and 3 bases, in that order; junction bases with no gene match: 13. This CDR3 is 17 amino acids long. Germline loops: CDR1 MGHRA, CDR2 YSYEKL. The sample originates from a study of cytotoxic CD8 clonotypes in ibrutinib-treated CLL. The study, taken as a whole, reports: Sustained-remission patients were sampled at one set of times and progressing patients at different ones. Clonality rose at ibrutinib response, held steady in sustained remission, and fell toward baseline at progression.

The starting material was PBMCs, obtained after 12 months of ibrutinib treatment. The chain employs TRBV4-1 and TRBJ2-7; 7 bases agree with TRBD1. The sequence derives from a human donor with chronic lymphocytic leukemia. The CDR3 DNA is TGCGCCAGCAGCCAAAGGGCGTCCGGGACAGCATGCTACGAGCAGTACTTC. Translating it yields CASSQRASGTACYEQYF.